Shown below are 27 T cell receptor beta chains from a single sample sequenced in a study of cytomegalovirus exposure and HLA in healthy donors. PCR used 60 Vbeta primers and 13 Jbeta primers. The table came from immunoSEQ multiplex PCR; TCRdb's copy has only in-frame clones and leaves some out. The table lists 160,000 or so clones, more than 65% of them singletons, with approximately 1.4% in the top ten. The sample taken for sequencing was PBMCs. Receptors were obtained from a young man in good health and CMV-seronegative.

This clone has only a few counts. Within the sample, other DNA sequences also encode this same CDR3. The chain recombines TRBV5-1 with TRBJ2-7; D may be TRBD1 (6 bases). This CDR3 has 13 residues. V was cut by 2 bases and J by 3 bases, with 9 bases left in between. Germline CDR1 SGHRS, CDR2 YFSETQ. The DNA for the CDR3 is TGCGCCAGCAGCTTAGGACAGAACTACGAGCAGTACTTC. The encoded protein is CASSLGQNYEQYF.

This rearrangement joins TRBV30 to TRBJ1-4, with 7 bases aligning to TRBD1. The V and J ends lost 4 bases and 5 bases, in that order; junction bases with no gene match: 7. CDR1 is GTSNPN, CDR2 SVGIG, per germline (reference sequence). The CDR3 is 14 amino acids. CDR3 bases: TGTGCCTGGACCCCCGGGACAGCAAATGAAAAACTGTTTTTT. Translating it yields CAWTPGTANEKLFF. The whole variable domain, filled in from reference TRBV30 and TRBJ1-4, reads SQTIHQWPATLVQPVGSPLSLECTVEGTSNPNLYWYRQAAGRGLQLLFYSVGIGQISSEVPQNLSASRPQDRQFILSSKKLLLSDSGFYLCAWTPGTANEKLFFGSGTQLSVL.

This clone has a single count. This chain uses TRBV21-1 with TRBJ1-2. TRBV21-1 is an annotated pseudogene. The CDR3 consists of 12 residues. The CDR3 sequence is CANREENYGYTF. The DNA of the CDR3 is TGTGCCAACCGGGAAGAAAACTATGGCTACACCTTC.

The V call is TRBV7-3, the J call TRBJ1-2; no clear D. The CDR3 runs 15 residues. V was pared by 4 bases and J by 8 bases, with 20 bases between. Germline lookup yields CDR1 SGHTA and CDR2 FQGTGA. The CDR3 nucleotides read TGTGCCAGCAGCTCCGATGGGCGAAGTGCGGGAGGCTACACCTTC. Protein product: CASSSDGRSAGGYTF.

This clone was recorded once. The chain employs TRBV15 and TRBJ2-1, with D tentatively TRBD2 (6 bases). This CDR3 has 17 residues. V lost 1 base and J lost 0, with 13 bases in between. Germline V gene data show CDR1 as LNHNV and CDR2 as YYDKDF (reference sequence). CDR3 sequence (DNA): TGTGCCACCAGCAGAGGCGGGGTGAGGGGCTCCTACAATGAGCAGTTCTTC. This translates into CATSRGGVRGSYNEQFF.

This clone was seen a single time. One end of the junction varies from germline; a read error may be responsible. The identical CDR3 is also encoded by other nucleotide sequences in the sample. This chain uses TRBV4-1 with TRBJ2-5, with D perhaps TRBD1 (5 bases). Germline-derived CDR1 and CDR2 are MGHRA and YSYEKL. This CDR3 has 16 residues. This CDR3 reads CASSQGTQPSQETQYF. The CDR3 DNA reads TGCGCCAGCAGCCAAGGGACACAACCAAGTCAAGAAACCCAGTACTTC.

This chain uses TRBV27 with TRBJ2-3, with 8 nucleotides matching TRBD2. CDR1 is MNHEY and CDR2 is SMNVEV in the germline V gene (reference sequence). The V and J ends lost 5 bases and 4 bases, in that order; junction bases with no gene match: 8. This CDR3 spans 15 amino acids. The CDR3 loop is CASSTLSGNADTQYF. Written as DNA, the CDR3 is TGTGCCAGCAGTACTCTTAGCGGGAACGCAGATACGCAGTATTTT.

This chain connects TRBV15 to TRBJ2-1; 7 bases are a match to TRBD2. Germline lookup yields CDR1 LNHNV and CDR2 YYDKDF (reference sequence). V dropped 3 bases and J dropped 5; count of bases not matched to a gene: 4. This CDR3 region has 14 residues. This CDR3 is CATSRGGSDNEQFF. CDR3 in DNA: TGTGCCACCAGCAGGGGCGGGAGCGACAATGAGCAGTTCTTC.

This clone was found once. The V call is TRBV7-3, the J call TRBJ2-3, with D unresolved. Deletions cut 2 bases from V and 5 bases from J, with 8 bases between. The CDR3 has 13 residues. Germline values: CDR1 SGHTA, CDR2 FQGTGA. CDR3 protein: CASSLSVKDTQYF. The CDR3 coding sequence is TGTGCCAGCAGCTTATCGGTCAAAGATACGCAGTATTTT.

The genes are TRBV28 and TRBJ1-5, with D possibly matching TRBD1 (6 bases). The CDR3 has 18 residues. V was pared by 2 bases and J by 0 bases, with 17 bases between. In germline, CDR1 is MDHEN, CDR2 SYDVKM. The chain's CDR3 is CASSLGHQQGYSNQPQHF. The CDR3 DNA reads as TGTGCCAGCAGTTTAGGCCACCAACAGGGTTATAGCAATCAGCCCCAGCATTTT.

This chain uses TRBV29-1 with TRBJ2-3; D call uncertain. The CDR3 extends over 13 amino acids. Germline values: CDR1 SQVTM, CDR2 ANQGSEA. V was clipped by 6 bases and J by 2 bases, with 12 bases between them. The CDR3 DNA sequence: TGCAGCGTCCTCCGAGCGACCACAGATACGCAGTATTTT. Encoded protein: CSVLRATTDTQYF.

This sequence joins TRBV11-2 and TRBJ2-7, with D possibly TRBD1 on 6 matching bases. From germline, CDR1 is SGHAT and CDR2 FQNNGV. The CDR3 sequence is 16 residues long. V lost 5 bases and J lost 0, with 17 bases in between. The CDR3 here is CASSTLGQSSSYEQYF. The CDR3 DNA sequence: TGTGCCAGCAGCACCCTAGGACAGTCCAGCTCCTACGAGCAGTACTTC.

V usage is TRBV19 and J usage is TRBJ2-5, with 7 bases lining up with TRBD1. Trimming cost V 4 bases and J 5 bases; bases outside gene matches: 4. The length of the CDR3 is 13 residues. The germline V gene encodes CDR1 LNHDA and CDR2 SQIVND (reference sequence). The CDR3 DNA reads as TGTGCCAGTAGTACGACAGGGTGGGAGACCCAGTACTTC. Its protein product is CASSTTGWETQYF.

This clone came up a few times. This CDR3 is CASSQGTTQGVGGYTF. CDR3 nucleotide sequence: TGCGCCAGCAGCCAGGGGACAACTCAGGGGGTAGGGGGCTACACCTTC. V and J are TRBV4-3 and TRBJ1-2, with 7 bases matching TRBD1. CDR3 length equals 16 residues. Germline V gene data show CDR1 as LGHNA and CDR2 as YSLEER. Trimming removed 3 bases from V and 8 bases from J; junction bases left unmatched: 15.

The rearrangement joins TRBV25-1 to TRBJ2-5, with TRBD2 as a possible D gene (6 bases). This CDR3 has 15 amino acids. Trimming left V 3 bases short and J 4 bases short, with 15 bases between. Looked up from germline, CDR1 is MGHDK and CDR2 is SYGVNS. The CDR3 region is CASSDPGTSGETQYF. The DNA for the CDR3 is TGTGCCAGCAGTGATCCCGGGACTTCAGGAGAGACCCAGTACTTC.

The chain has TRBV30 and TRBJ2-5; 10 bases map to TRBD2. V shed 3 bases and J 5 bases; nucleotides not matched to a gene: 9. Per germline, CDR1 GTSNPN and CDR2 SVGIG (reference sequence). The CDR3 totals 15 residues. The CDR3 coding sequence is TGTGCCTGGAGCCATACTCTAGCGGGAGAGGAGACCCAGTACTTC. Amino acid sequence: CAWSHTLAGEETQYF.

The J gene is TRBJ2-5, the V gene TRBV25-1, with D tentatively TRBD1 (5 bases). The CDR3 extends over 13 amino acids. The V end lost 7 bases, the J end lost 3 bases, and 12 bases lay between the germline ends. Germline CDR1 reads MGHDK; CDR2 reads SYGVNS. Here the CDR3 reads CASNQGVEETQYF. In nucleotides, the CDR3 is TGTGCCAGCAACCAAGGGGTCGAAGAGACCCAGTACTTC.

This chain joins TRBV28 and TRBJ2-7; 11 bases are shared with TRBD1. V gave up 2 bases and J gave up 2 bases; unmatched junction bases: 5. The CDR3 covers 16 residues. Germline CDR1 and CDR2: MDHEN and SYDVKM. CDR3 amino acids: CASSLPGQGDPYEQYF. The CDR3 nucleotides are TGTGCCAGCAGTTTACCGGGACAGGGGGATCCCTACGAGCAGTACTTC.

V usage is TRBV2 and J usage is TRBJ2-2, with unresolved D. The CDR3 length is 16 residues. Trimming pared 2 bases from V and 1 base from J, leaving 11 bases between. Germline lookup yields CDR1 SNHLY and CDR2 FYNNEI. The CDR3 loop reads CASSENFRLNTGELFF. The CDR3 DNA follows: TGTGCCAGCAGTGAAAACTTCAGGTTGAACACCGGGGAGCTGTTTTTT.

This clone was observed a handful of times. The rearrangement joins TRBV6-7 to TRBJ2-3; D remains ambiguous. TRBV6-7 is assigned to the ORF class and has an uncertain function. The CDR3 has 14 residues. V was shortened by 0 bases and J by 4 bases, with 8 bases between the two germline ends. CDR3 sequence (DNA): TGTGCCAGCAGTTACTCGAGGTGGGCAGATACGCAGTATTTT. Its translation: CASSYSRWADTQYF.

Here the CDR3 reads CASSVGQGNSYEQYF. The CDR3 coding sequence is TGTGCCAGCAGCGTCGGACAGGGCAATTCCTACGAGCAGTACTTC. The rearrangement uses TRBV9 and TRBJ2-7; 8 bases are shared with TRBD1. This CDR3 spans 15 amino acids. V dropped 2 bases and J dropped 1; count of bases not matched to a gene: 5. Per the germline V gene, CDR1 is SGDLS and CDR2 is YYNGEE.

The table lists this clone with a count of one. The V gene is TRBV4-1, the J gene TRBJ1-4, with 9 bases identical to TRBD1. Germline-derived CDR1 and CDR2 are MGHRA and YSYEKL. This CDR3 is 17 amino acids long. Unmatched junction bases numbered 10, after V lost 0 bases and J lost 8 bases. CDR3 amino acids: CASSQDWTGELGEKLFF. CDR3 nucleotide sequence: TGCGCCAGCAGCCAAGACTGGACAGGGGAACTTGGAGAAAAACTGTTTTTT.

V and J are TRBV28 and TRBJ2-1, with unresolved D. The CDR3 runs 14 residues. The V and J ends lost 3 bases and 0 bases respectively, with 6 bases between them. Germline V gives CDR1 MDHEN, CDR2 SYDVKM. The CDR3 here is CASSFLPSYNEQFF. CDR3 nucleotide sequence: TGTGCCAGCAGTTTCCTCCCCTCCTACAATGAGCAGTTCTTC.

The gene calls are TRBV30 and TRBJ1-3, with TRBD1 matching over 9 bases. The CDR3 has 14 residues. Unmatched junction bases numbered 7, after V lost 8 bases and J lost 2 bases. Germline V CDR1 and CDR2: GTSNPN, SVGIG (reference sequence). CDR3 sequence: CARSRDRAGNTIYF. The CDR3 coding sequence is TGTGCCCGGTCTAGGGACAGGGCTGGAAACACCATATATTTT.

A word on this clone: The same CDR3 arises from other DNA sequences in this sample as well. This chain connects TRBV27 to TRBJ2-3, with TRBD2 as a possible D gene (5 bases). Between the trimmed V and J ends, which lost 3 bases and 2 bases, there was a span of 12 bases. The CDR3 spans 15 residues. The germline V gene encodes CDR1 MNHEY and CDR2 SMNVEV (reference sequence). The CDR3 DNA reads as TGTGCCAGCAGTTTCCTTAGCGCCTACACAGATACGCAGTATTTT. It encodes CASSFLSAYTDTQYF.

The rearrangement uses TRBV9 and TRBJ1-5; 7 positions agree with TRBD1. Germline trimming cut 0 bases from V and 7 bases from J; bases unmatched to any gene: 4. Germline V CDR1 and CDR2: SGDLS, YYNGEE. CDR3 length: 14 amino acids. In DNA, the CDR3 is TGTGCCAGCAGCGTAGGAGGGGGCGGGCAGCCCCAGCATTTT. Protein sequence: CASSVGGGGQPQHF.

V and J are TRBV9 and TRBJ2-2; 8 bases match TRBD1. Trimming removed 3 bases from V and 5 bases from J; junction bases left unmatched: 3. The CDR3 runs 14 residues. Germline V gene data show CDR1 as SGDLS and CDR2 as YYNGEE. The CDR3 bases are TGTGCCAGCAGCGATACAGGGGGGACCGGGGAGCTGTTTTTT. It encodes CASSDTGGTGELFF.